The clone carrying this T cell receptor (beta chain) was seen many times. Antigen specificity is unknown. MiXCR, applied by TCRdb to the reads, yields one record per CDR3 protein. The data show 250,000 or so distinct CDR3 sequences, with 9% to 15% seen just once and 1.6% held by the top ten. These data originate in a study of T cell repertoires in cytomegalovirus infection. For the study at large: It can be stated that public TCR beta signatures indicated CMV infection as well as a matching HLA type. General observations from the study: Dominant in the ex vivo response were TCR beta clonotypes restricted by HLA-C and specific for CMV. Summed frequency of public TCR beta families distinguished CMV carriers with the relevant HLA.

The ends were cut back, 6 bases at V and 2 bases at J, with 10 bases in the middle. CDR3 length: 13 amino acids. Looked up from germline, CDR1 is SGHTA and CDR2 is FQGNSA. V and J are TRBV7-2 and TRBJ1-2; D unclear. The sequencing input was PBMCs. This sequence originates from a human donor in good health (CMV status not recorded). Some clones in this sample may be carry-over from other donors' samples. The CDR3 sequence: CASSNTGNYGYTF. The CDR3, as DNA: TGTGCCAGCAGTAATACGGGAAACTATGGCTACACCTTC.